This T cell receptor (beta chain) is from a study of a mutant IDH1 vaccine in newly diagnosed glioma. Some clones are missing from TCRdb's copy, which holds only in-frame ones; the method was immunoSEQ multiplex PCR. The data show tens of thousands of clones, over 70% seen once. Germline V gene sequence: CDR1 SGHNT, CDR2 YENEEA. The CDR3 sequence is 15 residues long. J lost 7 bases, V lost 5 bases, and 9 bases had no gene match. Time point denoted: week 47, end of study. Topical imiquimod accompanied each vaccine dose, which consisted of 300 ug of mutant IDH1 20-mer peptide. A remark on this clone: Its antigen is not known.

Sequencing used PBMCs, obtained from a glioma patient whose treatment included an IDH1 peptide vaccine. This receptor was obtained from a middle-aged man with glioma. The genes are TRBV11-3 and TRBJ2-1, with TRBD1 matching 9 bases. As DNA, the CDR3 is TGTGCCAGCAGCCCGGGACAGGGCACGACGAATGAGCAGTTCTTC. Amino acid sequence: CASSPGQGTTNEQFF.